This record looks at one T cell receptor (beta chain) sequence and its context. Its antigen is unidentified. This sample is drawn from a study of shared clonotypes between healthy human individuals. In the study overall: The study enrolled a couple of women and a few men aged 18 to 49. Three plates were used per donor for CD4 naive, three for CD4 memory, two for CD8 naive and one for CD8 memory.

Measured with immunoSEQ multiplex PCR; TCRdb has only the in-frame clones, and not every one. Of 1,100,000 or so clones in the sample, 70% to 80% were seen once. Study-wide findings and caveats: An anticipated effect of sequencing depth on clonotype sharing among donors was recognized. Shared clonotypes across all four donors exceeded non-shared ones in generation probability.

Specimen: memory CD4+ T cells from PBMCs. Subset given: CD45RA-negative fraction. The TCR sequence derives from a man between 18 and 29 years old in good health. Some clones in this sample may be carry-over from other donors' samples.

The CDR3 sequence is CASSRWGVEQFF. CDR3 DNA sequence: TGTGCCAGCAGTCGATGGGGAGTAGAGCAGTTCTTC. The rearrangement uses TRBV27 and TRBJ2-1, with D possibly TRBD2 on 5 matching bases. The germline V gene encodes CDR1 MNHEY and CDR2 SMNVEV (reference sequence). The CDR3 has 12 residues. V lost 5 bases and J lost 10, with 12 bases in between.